This is a list of T cell receptor beta chains from one sample in a study of PD-1 blockade in classical Hodgkin lymphoma. Clones were sequenced by immunoSEQ multiplex PCR, and TCRdb holds only the in-frame ones, with some missing. The sample consists of under 30,000 clones, about three quarters of them appearing once. The sample consisted of CD4+ T cells from blood, taken at baseline. The receptors stem from a human donor with classical Hodgkin lymphoma. CDR3s include the opening cysteine and the closing phenylalanine or tryptophan. A D gene is named only where the DNA matches it firmly. Some rows have no size entry. The others give once, few or many, or a class for an expanded clone.

clone size | J gene | V gene | D gene | CDR3 protein | CDR3 DNA
NA | TRBJ1-6 | TRBV7-2 | NA | CASSLAAEQRLSPLHF | TGTGCCAGCAGCTTAGCGGCGGAACAGAGACTTTCACCCCTCCACTTT
NA | TRBJ1-5 | TRBV6-5 | NA | CASSTLLGQPQHF | TGTGCCAGCAGTACCCTCCTGGGTCAGCCCCAGCATTTT
NA | TRBJ1-1 | TRBV10-3 | NA | CAISDPGRFPEAFF | TGTGCCATCAGTGACCCGGGCAGGTTCCCTGAAGCTTTCTTT
NA | TRBJ2-1 | TRBV19 | NA | CASGAGLYYNEQFF | TGTGCCAGTGGGGCGGGACTGTACTACAATGAGCAGTTCTTC
NA | TRBJ1-1 | TRBV18 | TRBD1 | CASSQTGGNTEAFF | TGTGCCAGCTCGCAAACAGGGGGGAACACTGAAGCTTTCTTT
NA | TRBJ2-7 | TRBV7-2 | TRBD2 | CASSLLAGVREQYF | TGTGCCAGCAGCTTATTAGCGGGGGTACGCGAGCAGTACTTC
NA | TRBJ2-7 | TRBV12-2 | NA | CASRRRPSGGYEQYF | TGTGCAAGTCGCCGCCGACCGTCAGGGGGATACGAGCAGTACTTC
NA | TRBJ2-5 | TRBV6-1 | NA | CASKVTEAPETQYF | TGTGCCAGCAAGGTAACCGAGGCCCCGGAGACCCAGTACTTC
NA | TRBJ1-1 | TRBV9 | NA | CASSEQTNTEAFF | TGTGCCAGCAGCGAACAGACGAACACTGAAGCTTTCTTT
NA | TRBJ1-1 | TRBV10-3 | NA | CAISDQGQNTEAFF | TGTGCCATCAGTGATCAGGGCCAGAACACTGAAGCTTTCTTT
NA | TRBJ1-1 | TRBV7-2 | TRBD1 | CASSSTGTGEYAFF | TGTGCCAGCAGCTCCACCGGGACAGGGGAGTACGCTTTCTTT
NA | TRBJ2-1 | TRBV7-8 | TRBD1 | CASSVDRGKYNEQFF | TGTGCCAGCAGCGTTGACAGGGGGAAGTACAATGAGCAGTTCTTC
NA | TRBJ1-1 | TRBV5-1 | NA | CASSFRQMNTEAFF | TGCGCCAGCAGCTTCCGACAAATGAACACTGAAGCTTTCTTT
NA | TRBJ1-5 | TRBV19 | TRBD1 | CASSGTGGDQPQHF | TGTGCCAGTAGCGGGACAGGGGGGGATCAGCCCCAGCATTTT
NA | TRBJ2-7 | TRBV6-1 | NA | CASSEPYEQYF | TGTGCCAGCAGTGAACCCTACGAGCAGTACTTC
few | TRBJ1-3 | TRBV5-1 | TRBD1 | CASSLQAGGLSGNTIYF | TGCGCCAGCAGCTTGCAGGCAGGGGGCCTCTCTGGAAACACCATATATTTT
NA | TRBJ1-4 | TRBV5-1 | NA | CASSLNGFRDEKLFF | TGCGCCAGCAGCTTGAACGGGTTCAGGGATGAAAAACTGTTTTTT
NA | TRBJ2-7 | TRBV7-9 | TRBD1 | CASSTLQGVEQYF | TGTGCCAGCAGCACCTTACAGGGGGTCGAGCAGTACTTC
NA | TRBJ1-5 | TRBV28 | TRBD1 | CASMAGGENQPQHF | TGTGCCAGCATGGCAGGGGGGGAAAATCAGCCCCAGCATTTT
NA | TRBJ2-7 | TRBV7-6 | TRBD1 | CASSSWTGSSYEQYF | TGTGCCAGCAGCTCATGGACAGGAAGCTCCTACGAGCAGTACTTC
NA | TRBJ1-6 | TRBV6-4 | TRBD1 | CASSQTGEVSPLHF | TGTGCCAGCAGCCAGACAGGGGAAGTCTCACCCCTCCACTTT
NA | TRBJ1-3 | TRBV5-6 | NA | CASSLRTGSEYF | TGTGCCAGCAGCTTGCGGACCGGCTCTGAGTATTTT
NA | TRBJ2-4 | TRBV28 | NA | CASLGGSAKNIQYF | TGTGCCAGCTTGGGAGGATCGGCCAAAAACATTCAGTACTTC
NA | TRBJ2-7 | TRBV2 | NA | CASKVALSSYEQYF | TGTGCCAGCAAGGTGGCGTTGAGCTCCTACGAGCAGTACTTC
NA | TRBJ2-7 | TRBV4-2 | TRBD2 | CASSASSGKTYEQYF | TGTGCCAGCAGCGCATCTAGCGGGAAAACCTACGAGCAGTACTTC
NA | TRBJ2-1 | TRBV2 | NA | CASTGAGTSSYNEQFF | TGTGCCAGCACCGGGGCCGGAACAAGCTCCTACAATGAGCAGTTCTTC
NA | TRBJ1-2 | TRBV29-1 | TRBD1 | CSVRDRGGGYTF | TGCAGCGTCCGGGACAGGGGTGGTGGCTACACCTTC
NA | TRBJ1-4 | TRBV29-1 | NA | CSVESPEGGAGEKLFF | TGCAGCGTTGAATCCCCGGAGGGGGGAGCTGGTGAAAAACTGTTTTTT
NA | TRBJ2-7 | TRBV7-9 | NA | CASSHLRDNYEQYF | TGTGCCAGCAGTCACCTACGGGACAACTACGAGCAGTACTTC
NA | TRBJ1-2 | TRBV6-1 | TRBD1 | CASSGGTAGNYGYTF | TGTGCCAGCAGTGGTGGGACAGCGGGGAACTATGGCTACACCTTC
NA | TRBJ1-1 | TRBV10-3 | NA | CAISGRNQNTEAFF | TGTGCCATCAGTGGCAGGAACCAGAACACTGAAGCTTTCTTT
medium-sized | TRBJ1-1 | TRBV18 | NA | CASSPRPTAGVMNTEAFF | TGTGCCAGCTCACCACGCCCGACGGCGGGGGTGATGAACACTGAAGCTTTCTTT
NA | TRBJ2-7 | TRBV29-1 | NA | CSVEDREKGPYEQYF | TGCAGCGTTGAAGATCGTGAAAAGGGTCCCTACGAGCAGTACTTC
NA | TRBJ2-1 | TRBV11-2 | NA | CASIWGGHYNEQFF | TGTGCCTCGATCTGGGGCGGGCACTACAATGAGCAGTTCTTC
NA | TRBJ2-7 | TRBV6-1 | TRBD1 | CASRPGQGDYEQYF | TGTGCCAGCAGACCGGGACAGGGGGACTACGAGCAGTACTTC
NA | TRBJ1-1 | TRBV19 | TRBD1 | CASSADRGSANTEAFF | TGTGCCAGTAGTGCGGACAGGGGATCGGCTAACACTGAAGCTTTCTTT
NA | TRBJ1-2 | TRBV7-2 | TRBD1 | CASSLPGGNRGGYTF | TGTGCCAGCAGCTTACCGGGGGGGAACAGGGGTGGCTACACCTTC
NA | TRBJ1-2 | TRBV29-1 | TRBD1 | CSVDRGGGRDYGYTF | TGCAGCGTTGATAGGGGAGGGGGCAGGGACTATGGCTACACCTTC
once | TRBJ2-3 | TRBV29-1 | NA | CSVVFDRTYQDTQYF | TGCAGCGTTGTTTTCGACCGCACTTACCAAGATACGCAGTATTTT
NA | TRBJ2-2 | TRBV4-2 | TRBD2 | CASSHPGLAGSTGELFF | TGTGCCAGCAGCCACCCCGGACTAGCGGGGAGCACCGGGGAGCTGTTTTTT
NA | TRBJ1-4 | TRBV7-9 | NA | CASRATGSPEKLFF | TGTGCCAGCAGGGCCACAGGCTCACCCGAAAAACTGTTTTTT
NA | TRBJ2-5 | TRBV7-3 | TRBD2 | CASSPLAGYPETQYF | TGTGCCAGCAGCCCGCTAGCGGGTTACCCAGAGACCCAGTACTTC
NA | TRBJ2-1 | TRBV29-1 | NA | CSVERPPGDEQFF | TGCAGCGTTGAACGGCCTCCCGGCGATGAGCAGTTCTTC
NA | TRBJ1-2 | TRBV2 | TRBD1 | CASTRDGQGNGYTF | TGTGCCAGCACTAGGGATGGACAGGGCAATGGCTACACCTTC
NA | TRBJ1-3 | TRBV6-6 | NA | CASMRGSGNTIYF | TGTGCCAGCATGAGGGGCTCTGGAAACACCATATATTTT
few | TRBJ1-1 | TRBV7-9 | NA | CASSQQGFAEAFF | TGTGCCAGCAGTCAACAGGGATTCGCCGAAGCTTTCTTT
NA | TRBJ2-4 | TRBV28 | TRBD2 | CAIGGAGNIQYF | TGTGCCATCGGGGGGGCCGGAAACATTCAGTACTTC
NA | TRBJ2-5 | TRBV29-1 | TRBD2 | CSVLTGGAIDETQYF | TGCAGCGTTCTGACCGGGGGGGCAATCGACGAGACCCAGTACTTC
NA | TRBJ2-5 | TRBV5-1 | NA | CASSLDRGAEETQYF | TGCGCCAGCAGCTTGGATCGGGGGGCGGAAGAGACCCAGTACTTC
NA | TRBJ1-1 | TRBV27 | NA | CASRVLGVPMNTEAFF | TGTGCCAGCAGAGTTTTGGGGGTTCCGATGAACACTGAAGCTTTCTTT
NA | TRBJ1-1 | TRBV10-3 | NA | CAISESLVMNTEAFF | TGTGCCATCAGTGAGTCTTTGGTCATGAACACTGAAGCTTTCTTT
NA | TRBJ2-3 | TRBV4-1 | NA | CASSQEAGGATDTQYF | TGCGCCAGCAGCCAAGAAGCTGGCGGGGCCACAGATACGCAGTATTTT
NA | TRBJ2-1 | TRBV4-2 | TRBD2 | CASSPGLAGGFEQFF | TGTGCCAGCAGCCCGGGACTAGCGGGGGGATTTGAGCAGTTCTTC
NA | TRBJ1-2 | TRBV7-3 | NA | CASSLGPLNYGYTF | TGTGCCAGCAGCTTGGGGCCCTTAAACTATGGCTACACCTTC
NA | TRBJ1-3 | TRBV18 | TRBD1 | CASSTLGQGGNTIYF | TGTGCCAGCTCAACTCTGGGACAGGGAGGAAACACCATATATTTT
NA | TRBJ1-1 | TRBV11-1 | NA | CASSLNGQMNTEAFF | TGTGCCAGCAGCTTAAATGGGCAAATGAACACTGAAGCTTTCTTT
NA | TRBJ2-7 | TRBV4-2 | TRBD1 | CASSQGDSSYEQYF | TGTGCCAGCAGCCAAGGGGACAGCTCCTACGAGCAGTACTTC
NA | TRBJ1-1 | TRBV18 | TRBD1 | CASSQGQGAAFF | TGTGCCAGCTCTCAGGGACAGGGCGCAGCTTTCTTT
NA | TRBJ1-3 | TRBV6-6 | NA | CASSLDSRSGNTIYF | TGTGCCAGCAGCTTGGACAGCCGCTCTGGAAACACCATATATTTT
once | TRBJ1-6 | TRBV25-1 | NA | CASKRQYNSPLHF | TGTGCCAGCAAACGACAATATAATTCACCCCTCCACTTT